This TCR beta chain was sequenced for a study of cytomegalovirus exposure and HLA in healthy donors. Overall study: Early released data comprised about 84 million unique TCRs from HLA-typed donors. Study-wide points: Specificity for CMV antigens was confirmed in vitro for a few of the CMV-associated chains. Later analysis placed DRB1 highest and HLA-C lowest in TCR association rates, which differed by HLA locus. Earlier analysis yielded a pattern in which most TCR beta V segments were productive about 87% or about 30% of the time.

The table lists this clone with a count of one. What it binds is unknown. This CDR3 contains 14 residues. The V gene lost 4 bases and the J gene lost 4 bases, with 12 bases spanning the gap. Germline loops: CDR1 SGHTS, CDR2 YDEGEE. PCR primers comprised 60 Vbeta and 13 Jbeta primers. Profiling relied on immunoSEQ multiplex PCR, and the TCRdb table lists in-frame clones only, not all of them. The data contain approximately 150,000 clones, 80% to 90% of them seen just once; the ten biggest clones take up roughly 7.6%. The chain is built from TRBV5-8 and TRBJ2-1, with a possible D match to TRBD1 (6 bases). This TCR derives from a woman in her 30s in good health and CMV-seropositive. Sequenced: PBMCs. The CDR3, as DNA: TGTGCCAGCAGCAGGTCAGGGGCTTACAATGAGCAGTTCTTC. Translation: CASSRSGAYNEQFF.